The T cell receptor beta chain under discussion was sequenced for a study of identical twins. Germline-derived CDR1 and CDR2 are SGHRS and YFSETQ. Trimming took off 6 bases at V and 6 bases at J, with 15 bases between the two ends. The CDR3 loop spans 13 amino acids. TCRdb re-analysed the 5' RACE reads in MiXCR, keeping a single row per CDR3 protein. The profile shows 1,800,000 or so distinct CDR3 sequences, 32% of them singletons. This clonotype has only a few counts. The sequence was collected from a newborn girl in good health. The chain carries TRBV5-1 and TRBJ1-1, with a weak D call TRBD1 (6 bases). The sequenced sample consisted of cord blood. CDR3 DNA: TGCGCCAGCACTTGGGACAACGGTCCTGAAGCTTTCTTT. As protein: CASTWDNGPEAFF.